This is a list of T cell receptor beta chains from one sample in a study of OX40 agonist ivuxolimab in advanced cancers. Libraries were prepared by immunoSEQ multiplex PCR; TCRdb keeps only in-frame clonotypes and omits some of them. The sample has about 54,000 clones; roughly nine tenths are singletons. Sample: CD4+ or CD8+ T cells sorted from blood, taken in a trial of the OX40 agonist ivuxolimab. The receptors originated from an adult with an advanced solid tumor such as melanoma, head and neck, liver or kidney cancer. The CDR3 runs from the conserved cysteine through the conserved F or W. A D gene is named only where the DNA matches it firmly. Not every row has a clone size; where given, it reads once, few, many or a size class.

abundance	d_gene	v_gene	j_gene	CDR3aa	CDR3nt
NA	TRBD2	TRBV7-9	TRBJ2-5	CASSLQSSGGGETQYF	TGTGCCAGCAGCCTACAATCTAGCGGGGGCGGGGAGACCCAGTACTTC
once	NA	TRBV6-5	TRBJ1-4	CASSYSSAAEKLFF	TGTGCCAGCAGTTACTCGTCTGCTGCCGAAAAACTGTTTTTT
NA	NA	TRBV4-2	TRBJ1-2	CASSLDGVAGYTF	TGTGCCAGCAGCTTGGATGGAGTTGCTGGCTACACCTTC
NA	NA	TRBV5-1	TRBJ2-7	CASSSGQTYEQYF	TGCGCCAGCAGCTCCGGACAGACCTACGAGCAGTACTTC
NA	NA	TRBV15	TRBJ2-4	CATSAAKPGLIQYF	TGTGCCACCAGCGCAGCCAAGCCAGGGTTGATTCAGTACTTC
once	NA	TRBV7-9	TRBJ1-1	CASSPKLQDTEAFF	TGTGCCAGCAGCCCTAAACTACAGGACACTGAAGCTTTCTTT
NA	NA	TRBV6-6	TRBJ2-4	CASSLHLRDKNIQYF	TGTGCCAGCAGCTTACACCTCCGAGACAAAAACATTCAGTACTTC
NA	TRBD1	TRBV7-3	TRBJ2-3	CASSRSGQNTDTQYF	TGTGCCAGCAGCCGATCGGGACAGAACACAGATACGCAGTATTTT
NA	TRBD2	TRBV2	TRBJ2-1	CASRTGGRAEFF	TGTGCCAGCAGGACGGGCGGGAGGGCCGAGTTCTTC
NA	NA	TRBV28	TRBJ2-3	CASSLSQATDTQYF	TGTGCCAGCAGTTTAAGTCAGGCCACAGATACGCAGTATTTT
NA	NA	TRBV7-2	TRBJ1-1	CASSLVAGTEAFF	TGTGCCAGCAGCTTAGTGGCCGGCACTGAAGCTTTCTTT
NA	NA	TRBV5-8	TRBJ1-3	CASSSDGRSGNTIYF	TGTGCCAGCAGCTCGGACGGCCGCTCTGGAAACACCATATATTTT
NA	NA	TRBV15	TRBJ1-1	CATSGSTDSMNTEAFF	TGTGCCACCAGCGGATCTACGGACAGTATGAACACTGAAGCTTTCTTT
NA	NA	TRBV5-5	TRBJ2-3	CASSLAVGAQYF	TGTGCCAGCAGCTTGGCCGTGGGAGCGCAGTATTTT
NA	TRBD2	TRBV19	TRBJ2-1	CASSQIPPGLAGGGGNEQFF	TGTGCCAGTAGTCAGATCCCCCCGGGACTAGCGGGGGGGGGTGGAAATGAGCAGTTCTTC
NA	NA	TRBV6-1	TRBJ1-5	CASSEMSGNQPQHF	TGTGCCAGCAGTGAAATGAGTGGCAATCAGCCCCAGCATTTT
NA	NA	TRBV21-1	TRBJ1-6	CASSKGQGYNSPLHF	TGTGCCAGCAGCAAAGGCCAGGGGTATAATTCACCCCTCCACTTT
NA	NA	TRBV18	TRBJ1-1	CASSPPGGGGMNTEAFF	TGTGCCAGCTCACCCCCGGGGGGAGGTGGCATGAACACTGAAGCTTTCTTT
NA	NA	TRBV6-4	TRBJ1-6	CASSTRYGSSYNSPLHF	TGTGCCAGCAGTACTCGGTACGGAAGCTCCTATAATTCACCCCTCCACTTT
NA	TRBD1	TRBV2	TRBJ1-5	CASMGPGGRNQPQHF	TGTGCCAGCATGGGCCCAGGGGGGCGCAATCAGCCCCAGCATTTT
NA	TRBD2	TRBV6-6	TRBJ2-7	CASSPLTAGGPGEQYF	TGTGCCAGCAGTCCCCTAACAGCGGGAGGGCCGGGGGAGCAGTACTTC
NA	TRBD1	TRBV27	TRBJ1-6	CASSLGQGDNSPLHF	TGTGCCAGCAGTTTAGGACAGGGAGATAATTCACCCCTCCACTTT
NA	TRBD1	TRBV6-1	TRBJ1-2	CASSAKGTGGAGIYGYTF	TGTGCCAGCAGTGCGAAGGGGACAGGGGGCGCTGGAATCTATGGCTACACCTTC
NA	NA	TRBV6-6	TRBJ1-6	CASSQGPKGSPLHF	TGTGCCAGCAGTCAGGGACCGAAGGGTTCACCCCTCCACTTT
NA	NA	TRBV6-5	TRBJ2-2	CASSYSRVGAGELFF	TGTGCCAGCAGTTATAGCAGGGTGGGAGCCGGGGAGCTGTTTTTT
NA	TRBD2	TRBV18	TRBJ2-5	CASSPGTSGSFIETQYF	TGTGCCAGCTCACCGGGGACTAGCGGGAGTTTTATAGAGACCCAGTACTTC
NA	NA	TRBV5-4	TRBJ2-5	CASSLGGERVETQYF	TGTGCCAGCAGCTTGGGGGGAGAGAGGGTAGAGACCCAGTACTTC
few	NA	TRBV5-1	TRBJ2-5	CASLSSPEETQYF	TGCGCCAGCTTGTCCAGCCCGGAAGAGACCCAGTACTTC
NA	NA	TRBV2	TRBJ1-1	CASFKGANEAFF	TGTGCCAGCTTCAAAGGGGCGAATGAAGCTTTCTTT
NA	TRBD2	TRBV6-1	TRBJ2-3	CASSELRPGLGADTQYF	TGTGCCAGCAGTGAATTACGACCGGGACTAGGAGCAGATACGCAGTATTTT
NA	TRBD2	TRBV7-3	TRBJ2-2	CASSARGSGGNSGELFF	TGTGCCAGCAGCGCCCGTGGTAGCGGGGGGAACTCCGGGGAGCTGTTTTTT
NA	NA	TRBV5-5	TRBJ2-2	CASSGGVGQAETGELFF	TGTGCCAGCAGCGGAGGGGTGGGGCAGGCGGAGACCGGGGAGCTGTTTTTT
NA	NA	TRBV21-1	TRBJ2-4	CASSPPLAGGAKNIQYF	TGTGCCAGCAGCCCACCCCTAGCGGGAGGAGCCAAAAACATTCAGTACTTC
few	TRBD1	TRBV5-1	TRBJ1-5	CASSAGTGNQPQHF	TGCGCCAGCAGTGCCGGGACAGGGAATCAGCCCCAGCATTTT
NA	NA	TRBV5-6	TRBJ1-2	CASSLSRAGYGYTF	TGTGCCAGCAGCTTGTCAAGGGCGGGCTATGGCTACACCTTC
NA	NA	TRBV19	TRBJ2-7	CASSMLGFSYEQYF	TGTGCCAGTAGTATGCTAGGGTTTTCCTACGAGCAGTACTTC
NA	NA	TRBV9	TRBJ2-7	CASRPQGSYEQYF	TGTGCCAGCAGACCGCAGGGCTCCTACGAGCAGTACTTC
NA	NA	TRBV10-1	TRBJ2-7	CASRKETDEQYF	TGCGCCAGCAGGAAGGAAACGGACGAGCAGTACTTC
NA	NA	TRBV5-6	TRBJ1-4	CASSWHSLGGEKLFF	TGTGCCAGCAGCTGGCACAGCCTCGGGGGGGAAAAACTGTTTTTT
NA	TRBD2	TRBV7-9	TRBJ2-3	CASSGTSFAADTQYF	TGTGCCAGCAGCGGGACTAGTTTTGCTGCAGATACGCAGTATTTT
NA	NA	TRBV5-4	TRBJ2-7	CASSFWGSLEQYF	TGTGCCAGCAGCTTTTGGGGTTCTCTGGAGCAGTACTTC
NA	TRBD1	TRBV5-6	TRBJ2-5	CASDDRGETQYF	TGTGCCAGCGATGACAGGGGTGAGACCCAGTACTTC
NA	NA	TRBV2	TRBJ1-2	CASRRAGTLYGYTF	TGTGCCAGCAGACGCGCAGGTACCCTCTATGGCTACACCTTC
NA	NA	TRBV12-5	TRBJ1-3	CASGFVGGPLGLSPYF	TGTGCTAGTGGTTTCGTGGGGGGCCCTCTAGGATTAAGTCCGTATTTT
NA	NA	TRBV27	TRBJ2-7	CASSLSPGVTYEQYF	TGTGCCAGCAGTTTATCCCCAGGCGTTACCTACGAGCAGTACTTC
NA	NA	TRBV10-3	TRBJ2-3	CAIRATGFGTDTQYF	TGTGCCATCAGGGCCACAGGGTTTGGCACAGATACGCAGTATTTT
NA	TRBD2	TRBV4-1	TRBJ2-7	CASSRAGTSAYEQYF	TGCGCCAGCAGCCGAGCCGGGACTAGCGCATACGAGCAGTACTTC
NA	TRBD2	TRBV5-8	TRBJ2-3	CASSWGLAGADTQYF	TGTGCCAGCAGCTGGGGACTAGCGGGAGCAGATACGCAGTATTTT
once	NA	TRBV2	TRBJ2-7	CASNTGTVAYEQYF	TGTGCCAGCAACACGGGGACTGTAGCCTACGAGCAGTACTTC
NA	TRBD1	TRBV5-1	TRBJ1-2	CASSNGQATYGYTF	TGCGCCAGCAGCAACGGACAGGCGACCTATGGCTACACCTTC
NA	TRBD1	TRBV25-1	TRBJ1-2	CASSGLRGLYGYTF	TGTGCCAGCAGTGGACTCAGGGGGTTATATGGCTACACCTTC
NA	NA	TRBV5-1	TRBJ1-5	CASSSGSGEEGQPQHF	TGCGCCAGCAGCTCAGGGTCGGGCGAGGAAGGGCAGCCCCAGCATTTT
NA	TRBD1	TRBV7-2	TRBJ1-1	CATKQGAWTEAFF	TGTGCCACCAAACAGGGGGCTTGGACTGAAGCTTTCTTT
NA	TRBD2	TRBV7-9	TRBJ2-1	CASSFSSSGAQWVDEQFF	TGTGCCAGCAGCTTCAGTTCAAGCGGGGCCCAGTGGGTGGATGAGCAGTTCTTC
NA	NA	TRBV7-9	TRBJ2-7	CASSLWDTLYEQYF	TGTGCCAGCAGCTTATGGGACACCCTATACGAGCAGTACTTC
NA	NA	TRBV2	TRBJ2-7	CASRVTYEQYF	TGTGCCAGCAGAGTCACCTACGAGCAGTACTTC
NA	NA	TRBV28	TRBJ1-2	CASSFRGYGYTF	TGTGCCAGCAGTTTTAGGGGGTATGGCTACACCTTC
once	TRBD2	TRBV6-6	TRBJ2-7	CASSSDQREYYEQYF	TGTGCCAGCAGTTCTGACCAGCGGGAGTACTACGAGCAGTACTTC
few	NA	TRBV7-8	TRBJ2-7	CASSSGLREQYF	TGTGCCAGCAGCTCAGGGCTTCGGGAGCAGTACTTC